These 23 T cell receptor beta chains came from one sample sequenced in a study of blood T cell repertoires in COVID-19. Only in-frame clones appear in the TCRdb table, and some are missing; sequencing was by immunoSEQ multiplex PCR. The repertoire has about 170,000 clones, 70% to 80% of them found once; the top ten carry 15% to 20%. The source material was PBMCs or T cells enriched from blood (not recorded which). These receptors were taken from a woman between 65 and 79 years old in a cohort exposed to, infected with or recovered from COVID-19 (not recorded which).

The rearrangement uses TRBV11-3 and TRBJ2-3, with D unclear. CDR1 is SGHNT and CDR2 is YENEEA in the germline V gene. The CDR3 sequence is 12 residues long. V was clipped by 5 bases and J by 2 bases, with 5 bases between them. CDR3 region: CASSTDTDTQYF. The CDR3 DNA follows: TGTGCCAGCAGCACAGACACAGATACGCAGTATTTT.

The rearrangement joins TRBV7-9 to TRBJ2-2; 9 bases match TRBD1. Per germline, CDR1 SEHNR and CDR2 FQNEAQ (reference sequence). The CDR3 is made up of 15 amino acids. Trimming removed 1 base from V and 9 bases from J; junction bases left unmatched: 6. As DNA, the CDR3 is TGTGCCAGCAGCTTAGTGGGGACAGGGATTCGGGAGCTGTTTTTT. It is translated as CASSLVGTGIRELFF.

The DNA of the CDR3 is TGTGCCAGCAGCTTGGTACGCGGGGGCCACACCGGGGAGCTGTTTTTT. It yields the protein CASSLVRGGHTGELFF. The V call is TRBV5-5, the J call TRBJ2-2; weak D call: TRBD2 (7 bases). Looked up from germline, CDR1 is SGHKS and CDR2 is YYEKEE (reference sequence). CDR3 size: 16 residues. Trimming left V 0 bases short and J 3 bases short, with 12 bases between.

CDR3 region: CASSTVTGLRSPLHF. The CDR3 DNA follows: TGTGCCAGCAGCACAGTGACAGGCCTAAGGTCACCCCTCCACTTT. The chain is built from TRBV7-2 and TRBJ1-6, with TRBD1 as a possible D gene (6 bases). Germline V CDR1 and CDR2: SGHTA, FQGNSA. Trimming cost V 5 bases and J 10 bases, with 18 bases left between them. There are 15 residues in the CDR3.

V and J are TRBV27 and TRBJ2-1; 9 bases are shared with TRBD2. The J segment lost 7 bases and the V segment lost 1 base, leaving 14 bases of the junction unmatched. The CDR3 runs 18 residues. Germline values: CDR1 MNHEY, CDR2 SMNVEV (reference sequence). CDR3 residues: CASSLFSRGGRAGNEQFF. CDR3 bases: TGTGCCAGCAGTTTATTTTCACGTGGCGGGAGGGCCGGGAATGAGCAGTTCTTC.

V usage is TRBV2 and J usage is TRBJ1-6, with D possibly TRBD1 on 5 matching bases. CDR3 length: 15 amino acids. Trimming removed 1 base at V and 7 bases at J, with 11 bases between. Germline values: CDR1 SNHLY, CDR2 FYNNEI. The CDR3 sequence: CASSEGQGWNSPLHF. The CDR3 nucleotides are TGTGCCAGCAGTGAAGGTCAGGGCTGGAATTCACCCCTCCACTTT. Variable domain in full (rest from reference TRBV2 and TRBJ1-6): EPEVTQTPSHQVTQMGQEVILRCVPISNHLYFYWYRQILGQKVEFLVSFYNNEISEKSEIFDDQFSVERPDGSNFTLKIRSTKLEDSAMYFCASSEGQGWNSPLHFGNGTRLTVT.

The rearrangement joins TRBV7-9 to TRBJ2-3; 7 positions agree with TRBD1. The germline V gene encodes CDR1 SEHNR and CDR2 FQNEAQ (reference sequence). The CDR3 loop spans 15 amino acids. The V and J ends lost 5 bases and 2 bases, in that order; junction bases with no gene match: 7. CDR3 region: CASSRGQVFTDTQYF. The CDR3 coding sequence is TGTGCCAGCAGCAGAGGACAGGTCTTCACAGATACGCAGTATTTT.

CDR3 sequence reads: CASSQDLRGPDNTEAFF. The DNA for the CDR3 is TGTGCCAGCAGCCAAGATCTTCGGGGTCCGGACAACACTGAAGCTTTCTTT. The V and J genes are TRBV4-2 and TRBJ1-1; D gene uncertain. CDR3 length equals 17 residues. Germline values: CDR1 LGHNA, CDR2 YNFKEQ. The V gene lost 0 bases and the J gene lost 2 bases, with 16 bases spanning the gap.

V and J are TRBV18 and TRBJ2-1; D unclear. The CDR3 runs to 12 residues. The germline gives CDR1 KGHSH, CDR2 LQKENI. Trimming left V 0 bases short and J 7 bases short, with 4 bases between. CDR3 region: CASSPPGNEQFF. The CDR3 region has the DNA TGTGCCAGCTCACCACCCGGGAATGAGCAGTTCTTC.

The genes are TRBV29-1 and TRBJ2-1; TRBD1 matches 9 bases. The CDR3 runs to 15 residues. V gave up 7 bases and J gave up 1 base; unmatched junction bases: 8. The germline V gene has CDR1 SQVTM and CDR2 ANQGSEA. CDR3 loop: CSGRQGGSSYNEQFF. The DNA for the CDR3 is TGCAGCGGACGACAGGGGGGGTCATCCTACAATGAGCAGTTCTTC.

The chain links TRBV11-2 to TRBJ2-3; 8 bases map to TRBD1. The CDR3 spans 14 residues. Per the germline V gene, CDR1 is SGHAT and CDR2 is FQNNGV. Trimming cost V 5 bases and J 4 bases; bases outside gene matches: 5. This CDR3 reads CASSRTGPADTQYF. The CDR3 bases are TGTGCCAGCAGCCGGACAGGGCCCGCAGATACGCAGTATTTT.

The chain has TRBV6-5 and TRBJ2-2, with D possibly TRBD1 on 5 matching bases. Germline V gene lookup returns CDR1 MNHEY and CDR2 SVGAGI. V lost 2 bases to trimming and J lost 5 bases, with 12 bases between them. CDR3 length: 15 amino acids. CDR3 in DNA: TGTGCCAGCAGTTACGTAGGGGTTAAGACCGGGGAGCTGTTTTTT. Its protein is CASSYVGVKTGELFF.

The chain employs TRBV28 and TRBJ1-6; tentative D call: TRBD1 (5 bases). With 7 bases removed from V and 8 bases from J, the gap between germline ends came to 9 bases. CDR1 is MDHEN and CDR2 is SYDVKM in the germline V gene. CDR3 size: 12 residues. CDR3 residues: CASTRQYSPLHF. The CDR3 DNA reads as TGTGCCAGCACCCGACAGTATTCACCCCTCCACTTT.

The V call is TRBV12-3 or TRBV12-4, the J call TRBJ2-2; TRBD2 is a possible D gene (5 bases). The V and J ends lost 5 bases and 4 bases respectively, with 8 bases between them. The CDR3 spans 13 residues. The CDR3 loop is CASSGGTTGELFF. CDR3 coding DNA: TGTGCCAGCAGTGGAGGTACCACCGGGGAGCTGTTTTTT.

The chain couples TRBV18 to TRBJ2-7; 11 nucleotides align to TRBD2. Trimming took 1 base from V and 0 from J; bases not matched to a gene: 8. This CDR3 region has 18 residues. Germline values: CDR1 KGHSH, CDR2 LQKENI. In nucleotides, the CDR3 is TGTGCCAGCTCACCACTCACTCCCGGGACTAGCGGCTCCTACGAGCAGTACTTC. Translated, it gives CASSPLTPGTSGSYEQYF.

For the CDR3, the DNA is TGTGCCAGTAGTTCCTCGACTAGCGGGAGCTACGAGCAGTACTTC. Encoded protein: CASSSSTSGSYEQYF. The chain couples TRBV19 to TRBJ2-7; TRBD2 matches at 12 bases. Germline CDR1 LNHDA, CDR2 SQIVND (reference sequence). Losses at the gene ends were 5 bases for V and 3 bases for J; bases not matched to a gene: 5. This CDR3 is built from 15 residues.

V is TRBV5-4 and J is TRBJ2-2; D uncertain. The V end was cut by 7 bases, the J end by 6 bases, with 13 bases between. The CDR3 contains 13 residues. Germline CDR1 and CDR2: SGHNT and YYREEE (reference sequence). As DNA, the CDR3 is TGTGCCAGCGCGAGCCATGTGGCCGGGGAGCTGTTTTTT. Protein sequence: CASASHVAGELFF.

The genes are TRBV3-1 (or the pseudogene TRBV3-2) and TRBJ1-5; weak D call: TRBD1 (6 bases). Germline values: CDR1 LGHDT, CDR2 YNNKEL (reference sequence). The CDR3 loop spans 18 amino acids. Deletions cut 0 bases from V and 6 bases from J, with 21 bases between. This CDR3 is CASSQDPFAGGRGQPQHF. CDR3 DNA: TGTGCCAGCAGCCAAGACCCCTTCGCGGGGGGCAGGGGTCAGCCCCAGCATTTT.

The chain has TRBV18 and TRBJ2-5; weak D call: TRBD1 (6 bases). The CDR3 contains 15 residues. Between the trimmed V and J ends, which lost 3 bases and 4 bases, there was a span of 15 bases. The V gene's germline CDR1 is KGHSH and CDR2 LQKENI. The DNA for the CDR3 is TGTGCCAGCTCACCGCTGACAGGCGCTCTAGAGACCCAGTACTTC. Protein sequence: CASSPLTGALETQYF.

The chain carries TRBV28 and TRBJ1-3; weak D call: TRBD1 (5 bases). The V end was cut by 6 bases, the J end by 3 bases, with 12 bases between. Germline V gene sequence: CDR1 MDHEN, CDR2 SYDVKM. This CDR3 contains 14 residues. Here the CDR3 DNA reads TGTGCCAGCAGCTCCCGGGGGGGTGGAAACACCATATATTTT. Protein sequence: CASSSRGGGNTIYF.

Remarks on this clone: An end of the junction does not agree with germline; a read error may underlie this. The chain has TRBV19 and TRBJ1-6, with 7 bases identical to TRBD1. From germline, CDR1 is LNHDA and CDR2 SQIVND (reference sequence). This CDR3 contains 12 residues. In DNA form, the CDR3 reads TGTGTCAGTAGTGGACAGGATTCACCCCTCCACTTT. Amino acid sequence: CVSSGQDSPLHF.

J is TRBJ2-1 and V is TRBV7-2; the D gene is possibly TRBD2 (6 bases). The CDR3 has 14 residues. V was clipped by 4 bases and J by 12 bases, with 19 bases between them. Germline values: CDR1 SGHTA, CDR2 FQGNSA. CDR3: CASSSREPTMGQFF. The CDR3 nucleotides are TGTGCCAGCAGCTCTCGGGAGCCTACAATGGGGCAGTTCTTC.

The rearrangement links TRBV5-1 to TRBJ2-2; TRBD2 might be the D (5 bases). Trimming left V 3 bases short and J 7 bases short, with 7 bases between. Germline lookup yields CDR1 SGHRS and CDR2 YFSETQ. This CDR3 has 12 amino acids. CDR3 residues: CASSSRDGELFF. CDR3 in DNA: TGCGCCAGCAGCTCCCGGGACGGGGAGCTGTTTTTT.